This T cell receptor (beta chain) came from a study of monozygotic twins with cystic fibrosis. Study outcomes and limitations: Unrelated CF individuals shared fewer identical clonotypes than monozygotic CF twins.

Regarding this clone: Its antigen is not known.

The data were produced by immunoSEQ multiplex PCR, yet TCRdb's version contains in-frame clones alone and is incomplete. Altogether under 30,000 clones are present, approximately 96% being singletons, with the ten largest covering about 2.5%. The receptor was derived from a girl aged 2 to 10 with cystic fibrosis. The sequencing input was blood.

The chain's CDR3 is CASSLDRGHDEQFF. Written as DNA, the CDR3 is TGTGCCAGCAGCCTTGACAGGGGGCATGATGAGCAGTTCTTC. This chain links TRBV7-8 with TRBJ2-1; 10 bases match TRBD1. The CDR3 runs 14 residues. Germline V CDR1 and CDR2: SGHVS, FQNEAQ. Trimming cost V 5 bases and J 8 bases; bases outside gene matches: 6.